The next 15 T cell receptor beta chains were all read from a single sample in a study of T cell repertoires in aging, cancer and after chemotherapy. Rearranged V-D-J TRB sequences were amplified with a mixed TRB-A/B primer pool. TCRdb passed the multiplex PCR reads through MiXCR, listing each CDR3 protein once. Of about 13,000 distinct CDR3 sequences in the sample, roughly 26% were seen once. TCR beta rearrangements were amplified from peripheral blood genomic DNA. The specimen sequenced was blood. These receptors were collected from a human donor in good health.

This clonotype came up a few times. This rearrangement joins TRBV7-9 to TRBJ1-1; D not resolved. This CDR3 has 12 residues. V gave up 3 bases and J gave up 4 bases, with 6 bases separating them. Germline lookup yields CDR1 SEHNR and CDR2 FQNEAQ (reference sequence). The CDR3 nucleotides read TGTGCCAGCAGCTTGGCCACCACTGAAGCTTTCTTT. It yields the protein CASSLATTEAFF.

This rearrangement joins TRBV5-4 to TRBJ2-3, with unresolved D. This CDR3 has 13 residues. CDR1 is SGHNT, CDR2 YYREEE, per germline (reference sequence). V lost 0 bases to trimming and J lost 13 bases, with 15 bases between them. The CDR3 DNA reads TGTGCCAGCAGCTTGGATGGGGTGTTGGGAAAGTATTTT. This codes for CASSLDGVLGKYF.

This clonotype was seen a handful of times. This chain uses TRBV7-2 with TRBJ1-6, with D uncertain. With 4 bases removed from V and 7 bases from J, the gap between germline ends came to 14 bases. Germline V CDR1 and CDR2: SGHTA, FQGNSA. This CDR3 region has 15 residues. The CDR3, as DNA: TGTGCCAGCAGCTCCGGACCTTACGGGAATTCACCCCTCCACTTT. Translating gives CASSSGPYGNSPLHF.

The chain combines TRBV29-1 with TRBJ1-3; no clear D gene. The V gene lost 7 bases and the J gene lost 0 bases, with 4 bases spanning the gap. The V gene's germline CDR1 is SQVTM and CDR2 ANQGSEA. CDR3 length: 11 residues. CDR3: CSGGSGNTIYF. DNA for the CDR3: TGCAGCGGGGGCTCTGGAAACACCATATATTTT.

This clonotype was found a few times. This chain connects TRBV7-9 to TRBJ2-7; TRBD1 agrees at 8 bases. Germline trimming cut 2 bases from V and 2 bases from J; bases unmatched to any gene: 5. The CDR3 runs to 15 residues. Germline CDR1 and CDR2: SEHNR and FQNEAQ (reference sequence). The CDR3 region is CASSLRDRRTYEQYF. The DNA for the CDR3 is TGTGCCAGCAGCTTACGGGACAGGAGGACCTACGAGCAGTACTTC.

This clonotype was seen a few times. The chain is built from TRBV5-1 and TRBJ1-1, with no clear D. The CDR3 contains 13 residues. Germline CDR1 SGHRS, CDR2 YFSETQ. Trimming took 4 bases from V and 4 from J, leaving 11 bases between them. CDR3 coding DNA: TGCGCCAGCAGCCATGAGTGGGGCACTGAAGCTTTCTTT. Encoded protein: CASSHEWGTEAFF.

The chain has TRBV7-3 and TRBJ2-1; weak D call: TRBD2 (5 bases). In germline, CDR1 is SGHTA, CDR2 FQGTGA. V lost 4 bases and J lost 8, with 18 bases in between. The CDR3 length is 15 residues. CDR3 bases: TGTGCCAGCAGCTCATCCTTAAGAGGGAACCATGAGCAGTTCTTC. This gives the protein CASSSSLRGNHEQFF.

This clonotype is labeled medium-sized. The V and J genes are TRBV11-2 and TRBJ1-1; weak D call: TRBD1 (5 bases). Germline-derived CDR1 and CDR2 are SGHAT and FQNNGV. The ends were cut back, 4 bases at V and 1 base at J, with 10 bases in the middle. The CDR3 is made up of 14 amino acids. The DNA for the CDR3 is TGTGCCAGCAGCTCAGCCGGGACGAACACTGAAGCTTTCTTT. As protein: CASSSAGTNTEAFF.

The V gene is TRBV5-6, the J gene TRBJ2-7; no definite D call. The length of the CDR3 is 14 residues. Germline V lookup: CDR1 SGHDT, CDR2 YYEEEE. Trimming stripped 4 bases from V and 7 bases from J, with 18 bases between. In DNA form, the CDR3 reads TGTGCCAGCAGCACGGCGAGGAGCTACGGGGAGCAGTACTTC. It specifies CASSTARSYGEQYF.

The chain carries TRBV5-1 and TRBJ2-7, with D possibly being TRBD1 or TRBD2 (5 bases each). The germline CDR1 and CDR2 sequences are SGHRS and YFSETQ. V lost 3 bases, J lost 4 bases, and 17 bases lay in between. This CDR3 comprises 15 residues. The CDR3 loop is CASSSLVGVAYEQYF. In DNA, the CDR3 is TGCGCCAGCAGCTCACTGGTGGGGGTAGCGTACGAGCAGTACTTC.

This clonotype was counted a few times. The V gene is TRBV7-3, the J gene TRBJ2-2; tentatively, D is TRBD1 (6 bases). The CDR3 extends over 16 amino acids. Germline lookup yields CDR1 SGHTA and CDR2 FQGTGA. V was cut by 5 bases and J by 1 base, with 14 bases left in between. The CDR3 DNA sequence: TGTGCCAGCAGCCAACAGGGTCTAGGGAACACCGGGGAGCTGTTTTTT. Amino acid sequence: CASSQQGLGNTGELFF.

The table lists this clonotype with a few counts. The chain is built from TRBV28 and TRBJ1-5, with D perhaps TRBD1 (5 bases). Trimming took off 3 bases at V and 7 bases at J, with 7 bases between the two ends. Germline V gene sequence: CDR1 MDHEN, CDR2 SYDVKM. This CDR3 is 12 amino acids long. CDR3 coding DNA: TGTGCCAGCAGTTTCGGGGGACAGCCCCAGCATTTT. As protein: CASSFGGQPQHF.

This clonotype was found a few times. The J gene is TRBJ1-2, the V gene TRBV24-1; D remains ambiguous. The CDR3 sequence is 14 residues long. Germline-derived CDR1 and CDR2 are KGHDR and SFDVKD. Trimming cost V 4 bases and J 3 bases, with 11 bases left between them. The CDR3: CATSDPVGDYGYTF. CDR3 coding DNA: TGTGCCACCAGTGACCCGGTTGGCGACTATGGCTACACCTTC.

The CDR3 nucleotides read TGTGCCAGCAGCCTCGGGACAGGGGCAAACACAGATACGCAGTATTTT. It specifies CASSLGTGANTDTQYF. The chain couples TRBV14 to TRBJ2-3; TRBD1 matches 10 bases. The germline gives CDR1 SGHDN, CDR2 FVKESK. The length of the CDR3 is 16 residues. The V segment lost 4 bases and the J segment 2 bases; nucleotides outside the gene matches: 6.

By share of the sample, this clonotype is medium-sized. The chain employs TRBV7-2 and TRBJ2-6, with 12 positions matching TRBD2. The germline gives CDR1 SGHTA, CDR2 FQGNSA. This CDR3 comprises 17 residues. Trimming removed 7 bases from V and 1 base from J; junction bases left unmatched: 5. In nucleotides, the CDR3 is TGTGCCAGCACCAGACTAGCGGGAGCATCTGGGGCCAACGTCCTGACTTTC. Its protein product is CASTRLAGASGANVLTF.